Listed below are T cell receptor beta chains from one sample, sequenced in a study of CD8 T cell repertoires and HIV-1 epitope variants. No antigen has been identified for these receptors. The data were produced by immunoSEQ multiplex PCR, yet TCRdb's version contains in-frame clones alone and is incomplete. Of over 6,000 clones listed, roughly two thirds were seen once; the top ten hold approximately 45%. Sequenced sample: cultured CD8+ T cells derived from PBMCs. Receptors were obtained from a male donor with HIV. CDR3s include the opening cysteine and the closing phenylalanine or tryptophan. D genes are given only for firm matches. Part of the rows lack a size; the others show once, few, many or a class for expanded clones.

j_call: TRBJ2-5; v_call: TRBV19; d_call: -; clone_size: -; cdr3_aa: CASSIAWGAGRETQYF; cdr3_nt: TGTGCCAGTAGTATAGCATGGGGGGCGGGTCGAGAGACCCAGTACTTC
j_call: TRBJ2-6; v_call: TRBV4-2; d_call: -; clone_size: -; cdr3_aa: CASSQEWRTTTAGANVLTF; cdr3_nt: TGTGCCAGCAGCCAAGAGTGGCGGACTACGACGGCTGGGGCCAACGTCCTGACTTTC
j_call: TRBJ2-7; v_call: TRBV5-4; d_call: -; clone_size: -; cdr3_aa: CASSLGQYLREQYF; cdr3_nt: TGTGCCAGCAGCTTGGGACAGTACCTTCGTGAGCAGTACTTC
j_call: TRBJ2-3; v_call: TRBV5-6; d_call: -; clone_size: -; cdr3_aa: CASSLTGTDTQYF; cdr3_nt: TGTGCCAGCAGCTTGACAGGCACAGATACGCAGTATTTT
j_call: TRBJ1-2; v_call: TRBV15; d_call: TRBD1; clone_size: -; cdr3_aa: CATSRAVAGGNGYTF; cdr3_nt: TGTGCCACCAGCAGAGCAGTCGCAGGGGGCAATGGCTACACCTTC
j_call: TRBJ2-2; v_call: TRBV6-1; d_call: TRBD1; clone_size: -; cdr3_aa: CASSDHRGFSTGELFF; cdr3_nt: TGTGCCAGCAGTGACCACAGGGGGTTTAGCACCGGGGAGCTGTTTTTT
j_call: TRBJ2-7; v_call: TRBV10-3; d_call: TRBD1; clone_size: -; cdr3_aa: CAISPARTGRPTYEQYF; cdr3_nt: TGTGCCATCAGTCCCGCGCGGACAGGCAGACCTACCTACGAGCAGTACTTC
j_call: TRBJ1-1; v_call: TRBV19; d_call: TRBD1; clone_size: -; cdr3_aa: CASSIIPGQGRSTEAFF; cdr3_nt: TGTGCCAGTAGTATCATACCGGGACAGGGTAGAAGCACTGAAGCTTTCTTT
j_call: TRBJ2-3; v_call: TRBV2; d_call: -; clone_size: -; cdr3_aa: CASSDREPSTDTQYF; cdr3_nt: TGTGCCAGCAGTGATAGAGAACCTAGCACAGATACGCAGTATTTT
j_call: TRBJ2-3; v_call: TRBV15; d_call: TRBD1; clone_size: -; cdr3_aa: CATSATTGSTDTQYF; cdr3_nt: TGTGCCACCAGCGCGACGACAGGGAGCACAGATACGCAGTATTTT
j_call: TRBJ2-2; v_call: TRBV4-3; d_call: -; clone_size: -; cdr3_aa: CASSPTGLGAGELFF; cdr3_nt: TGCGCCAGCAGCCCCACAGGCCTAGGGGCCGGGGAGCTGTTTTTT
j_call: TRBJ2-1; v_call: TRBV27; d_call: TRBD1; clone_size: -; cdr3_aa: CASTRTGGYNEQFF; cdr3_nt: TGTGCCAGCACCCGGACAGGGGGTTACAATGAGCAGTTCTTC
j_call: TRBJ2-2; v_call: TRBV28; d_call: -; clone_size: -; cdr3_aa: CASTAEGRAGELFF; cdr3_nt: TGTGCCAGCACTGCTGAGGGCAGGGCCGGGGAGCTGTTTTTT
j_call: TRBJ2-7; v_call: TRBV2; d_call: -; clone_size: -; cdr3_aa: CASYREPYEQYF; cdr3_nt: TGTGCCAGTTACCGGGAGCCCTACGAGCAGTACTTC
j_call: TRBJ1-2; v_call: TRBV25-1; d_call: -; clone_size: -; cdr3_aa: CASRLTGGGGYTF; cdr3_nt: TGTGCCAGCAGACTTACGGGGGGGGGTGGCTACACCTTC
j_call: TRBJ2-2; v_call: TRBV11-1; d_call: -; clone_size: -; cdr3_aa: CASSSRRGEKNTGELFF; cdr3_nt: TGTGCCAGCAGCTCCCGCAGGGGGGAGAAGAACACCGGGGAGCTGTTTTTT
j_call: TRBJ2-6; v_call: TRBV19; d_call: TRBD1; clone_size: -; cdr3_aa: CASRGPMDRGRAGANVLTF; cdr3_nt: TGTGCCAGTAGAGGACCTATGGACAGGGGGCGGGCTGGGGCCAACGTCCTGACTTTC
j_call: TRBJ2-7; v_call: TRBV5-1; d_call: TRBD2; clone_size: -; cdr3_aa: CASSYSGLDSYEQYF; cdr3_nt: TGCGCCAGCAGCTATTCGGGACTAGACTCCTACGAGCAGTACTTC
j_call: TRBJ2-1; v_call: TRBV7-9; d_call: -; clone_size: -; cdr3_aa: CASSLVLKNEQFF; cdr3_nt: TGTGCCAGCAGCTTAGTGTTGAAGAATGAGCAGTTCTTC
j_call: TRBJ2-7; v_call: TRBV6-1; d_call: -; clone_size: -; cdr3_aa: CASSVLPVSHSSYEQYF; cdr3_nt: TGTGCCAGCAGTGTCCTACCAGTCTCCCACTCCTCCTACGAGCAGTACTTC
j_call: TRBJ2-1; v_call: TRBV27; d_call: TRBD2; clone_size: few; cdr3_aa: CASTLLAGGPNEQFF; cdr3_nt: TGTGCCAGCACTTTACTAGCGGGGGGCCCTAATGAGCAGTTCTTC
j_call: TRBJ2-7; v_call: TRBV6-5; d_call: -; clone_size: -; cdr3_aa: CASSSDVSAYEQYF; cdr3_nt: TGTGCCAGCAGTTCAGATGTCTCGGCCTACGAGCAGTACTTC
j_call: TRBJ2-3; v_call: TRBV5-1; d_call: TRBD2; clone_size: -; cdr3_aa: CASSPTSGTTLSTDTQYF; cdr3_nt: TGCGCCAGCAGCCCGACTAGCGGGACCACTCTGAGCACAGATACGCAGTATTTT
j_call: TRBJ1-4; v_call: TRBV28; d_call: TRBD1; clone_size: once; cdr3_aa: CASRFRDRGPTNEKLFF; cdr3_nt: TGTGCCAGCAGGTTTAGGGACAGGGGCCCAACTAATGAAAAACTGTTTTTT
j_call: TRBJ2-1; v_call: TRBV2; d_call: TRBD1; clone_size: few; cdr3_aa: CASSSIGQGATYNEQFF; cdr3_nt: TGTGCCAGCAGCTCCATCGGGCAGGGGGCCACCTACAATGAGCAGTTCTTC
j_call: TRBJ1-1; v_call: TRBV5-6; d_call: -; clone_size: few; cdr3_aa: CASSLGGGRAFF; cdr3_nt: TGTGCCAGCAGCTTGGGTGGAGGTAGAGCTTTCTTT
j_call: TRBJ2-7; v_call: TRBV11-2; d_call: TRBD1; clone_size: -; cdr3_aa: CASSLEAGGYYEQYF; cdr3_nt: TGTGCCAGCAGCTTAGAGGCAGGGGGCTACTACGAGCAGTACTTC
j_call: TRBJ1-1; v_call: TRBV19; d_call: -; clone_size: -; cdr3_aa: CASSIVGDAEAFF; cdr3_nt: TGTGCCAGTAGTATAGTGGGGGACGCTGAAGCTTTCTTT
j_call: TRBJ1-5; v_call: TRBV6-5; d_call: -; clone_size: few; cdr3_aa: CASSYSGSHQPQHF; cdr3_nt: TGTGCCAGCAGTTACTCGGGATCGCATCAGCCCCAGCATTTT
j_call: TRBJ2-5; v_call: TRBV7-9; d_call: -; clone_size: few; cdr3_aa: CASSSPGTLQETQYF; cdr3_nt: TGTGCCAGCAGCTCCCCTGGGACGTTGCAAGAGACCCAGTACTTC
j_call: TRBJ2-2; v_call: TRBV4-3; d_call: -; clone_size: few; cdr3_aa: CASSQDDRNTGELFF; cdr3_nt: TGCGCCAGCAGCCAAGATGACCGAAACACCGGGGAGCTGTTTTTT
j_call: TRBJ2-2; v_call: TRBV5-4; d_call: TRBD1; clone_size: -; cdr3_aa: CASSFDRVVTGELFF; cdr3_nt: TGTGCCAGCAGCTTCGACAGGGTTGTTACCGGGGAGCTGTTTTTT